This T cell receptor (beta chain) was sequenced during a study of cytomegalovirus exposure and HLA in healthy donors. General study points: The HLA-A and HLA-B alleles of most subjects were reportedly predicted accurately from TCR beta sequences. One cluster of highly shared sequence variants probably arose as a sequencing artifact. A missense DCLRE1C variant was associated with V- and J-gene trimming of TCR beta chains in a later analysis, and an independent cohort replicated the association.

PCR employed 60 Vbeta and 13 Jbeta primers. The table came from immunoSEQ multiplex PCR; TCRdb's copy has only in-frame clones and leaves some out. The top ten hold 14% to 15% of the sample, which has about 84,000 clones, around three fifths seen once. Germline loops: CDR1 SGHTS, CDR2 YDEGEE. Deletions cut 0 bases from V and 2 bases from J, with 6 bases between. The CDR3 covers 14 residues. In the case of this clone: Its target is unknown.

The TCR sequence derives from a woman aged 40 to 55 in good health and CMV-seropositive. The genes are TRBV5-8 and TRBJ2-1, with D unclear. Sample: PBMCs. The CDR3 DNA reads as TGTGCCAGCAGCTTGGAACAGACCTACAATGAGCAGTTCTTC. This translates into CASSLEQTYNEQFF.